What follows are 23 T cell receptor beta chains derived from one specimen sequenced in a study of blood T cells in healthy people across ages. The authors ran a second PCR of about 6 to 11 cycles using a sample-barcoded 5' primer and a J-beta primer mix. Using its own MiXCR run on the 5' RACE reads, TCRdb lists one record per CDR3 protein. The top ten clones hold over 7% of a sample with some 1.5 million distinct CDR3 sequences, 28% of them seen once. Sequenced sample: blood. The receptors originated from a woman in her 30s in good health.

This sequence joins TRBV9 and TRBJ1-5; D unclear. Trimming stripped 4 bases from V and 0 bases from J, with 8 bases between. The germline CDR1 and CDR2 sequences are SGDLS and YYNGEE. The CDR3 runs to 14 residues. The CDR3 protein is CASSQSDSNQPQHF. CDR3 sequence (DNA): TGTGCCAGCAGCCAGTCGGATAGCAATCAGCCCCAGCATTTT.

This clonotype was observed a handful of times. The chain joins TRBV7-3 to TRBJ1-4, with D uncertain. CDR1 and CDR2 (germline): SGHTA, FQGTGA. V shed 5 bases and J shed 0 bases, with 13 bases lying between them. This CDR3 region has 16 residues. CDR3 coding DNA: TGTGCCAGCAGCCGCACTGGGCCTTCAACTAATGAAAAACTGTTTTTT. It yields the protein CASSRTGPSTNEKLFF.

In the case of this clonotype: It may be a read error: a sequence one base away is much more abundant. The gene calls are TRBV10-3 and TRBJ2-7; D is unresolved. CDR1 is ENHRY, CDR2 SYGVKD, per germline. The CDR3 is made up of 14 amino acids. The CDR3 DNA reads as TGTGCCATCAGTACGCCAGCGAGCTCCTACGGGCAGTACTTC. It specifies CAISTPASSYGQYF.

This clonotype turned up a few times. CDR3 in amino acids: CASSYKQGQNQPQHF. CDR3 nucleotide sequence: TGTGCCAGCAGCTATAAACAGGGCCAGAATCAGCCCCAGCATTTT. This chain links TRBV7-2 with TRBJ1-5, with a tentative D call TRBD1 (6 bases). This CDR3 is 15 amino acids long. The germline gives CDR1 SGHTA, CDR2 FQGNSA. V dropped 4 bases and J dropped 4 bases, with 14 bases sitting between them.

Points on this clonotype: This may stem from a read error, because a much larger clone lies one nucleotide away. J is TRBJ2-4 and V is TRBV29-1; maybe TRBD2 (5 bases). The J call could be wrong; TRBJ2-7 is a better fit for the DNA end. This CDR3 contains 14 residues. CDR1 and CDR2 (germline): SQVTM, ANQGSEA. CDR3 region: CSVGGLGLEDEQYF. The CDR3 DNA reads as TGCAGCGTTGGCGGATTAGGATTGGAGGACGAGCAGTACTTC.

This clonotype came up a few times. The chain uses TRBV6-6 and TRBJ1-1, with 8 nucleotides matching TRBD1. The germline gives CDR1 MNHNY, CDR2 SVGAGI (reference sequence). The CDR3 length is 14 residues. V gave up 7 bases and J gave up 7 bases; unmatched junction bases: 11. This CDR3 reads CASTLPLRGLEAFF. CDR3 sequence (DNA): TGTGCCAGCACCCTACCTCTCAGGGGGCTTGAAGCTTTCTTT.

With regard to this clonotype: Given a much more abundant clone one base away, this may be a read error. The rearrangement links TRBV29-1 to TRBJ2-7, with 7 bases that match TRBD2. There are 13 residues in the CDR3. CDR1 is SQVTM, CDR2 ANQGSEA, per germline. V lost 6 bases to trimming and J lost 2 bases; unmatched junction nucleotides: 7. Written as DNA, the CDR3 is TGCAGCGTCCAGCGGGGTACACCCTACGAGCAGTACTTC. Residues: CSVQRGTPYEQYF.

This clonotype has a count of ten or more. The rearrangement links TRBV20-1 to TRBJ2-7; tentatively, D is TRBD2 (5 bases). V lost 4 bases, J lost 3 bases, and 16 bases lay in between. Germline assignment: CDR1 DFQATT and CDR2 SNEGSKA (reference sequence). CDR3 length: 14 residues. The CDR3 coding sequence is TGCAGTGCTACTCCGGGTTCCGGGGACTACGAGCAGTACTTC. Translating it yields CSATPGSGDYEQYF.

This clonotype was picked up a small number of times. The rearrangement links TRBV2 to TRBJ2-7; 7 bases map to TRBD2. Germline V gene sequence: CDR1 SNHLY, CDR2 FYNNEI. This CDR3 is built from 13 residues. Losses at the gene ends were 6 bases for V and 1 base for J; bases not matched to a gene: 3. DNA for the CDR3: TGTGCCAGCAGGGCGGGGGAATCCTACGAGCAGTACTTC. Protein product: CASRAGESYEQYF.

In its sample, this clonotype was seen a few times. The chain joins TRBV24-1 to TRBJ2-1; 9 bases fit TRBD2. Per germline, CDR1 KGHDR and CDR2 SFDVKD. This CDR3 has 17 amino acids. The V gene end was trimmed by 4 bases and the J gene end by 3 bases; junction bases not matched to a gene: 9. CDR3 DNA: TGTGCCACCAGTGACTCGAGGCGGGGGGGTCTCTACAATGAGCAGTTCTTC. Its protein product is CATSDSRRGGLYNEQFF.

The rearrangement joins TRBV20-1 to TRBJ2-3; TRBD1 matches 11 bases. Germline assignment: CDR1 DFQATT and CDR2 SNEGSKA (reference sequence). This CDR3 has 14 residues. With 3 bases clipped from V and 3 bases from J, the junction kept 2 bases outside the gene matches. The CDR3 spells CSARGQGVTDTQYF. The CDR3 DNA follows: TGCAGTGCTAGGGGACAGGGGGTTACAGATACGCAGTATTTT.

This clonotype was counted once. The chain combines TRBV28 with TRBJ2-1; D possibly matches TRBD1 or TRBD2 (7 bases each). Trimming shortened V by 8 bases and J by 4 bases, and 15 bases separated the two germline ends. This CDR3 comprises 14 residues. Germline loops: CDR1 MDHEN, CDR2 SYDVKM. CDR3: CASQGGTPYNEQFF. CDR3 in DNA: TGTGCCAGCCAGGGGGGGACGCCTTACAATGAGCAGTTCTTC.

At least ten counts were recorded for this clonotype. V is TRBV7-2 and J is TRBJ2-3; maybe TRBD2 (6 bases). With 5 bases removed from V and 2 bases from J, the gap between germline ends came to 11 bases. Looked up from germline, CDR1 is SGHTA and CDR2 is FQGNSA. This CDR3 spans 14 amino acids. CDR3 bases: TGTGCCAGCAGCCTGAGGGACTCCACAGATACGCAGTATTTT. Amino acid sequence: CASSLRDSTDTQYF.

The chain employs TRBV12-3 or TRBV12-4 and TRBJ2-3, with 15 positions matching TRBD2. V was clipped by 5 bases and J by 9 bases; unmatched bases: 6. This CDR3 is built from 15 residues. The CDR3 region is CASSTWTSGRGTQYF. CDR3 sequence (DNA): TGTGCCAGCAGTACCTGGACTAGCGGGAGGGGAACGCAGTATTTT.

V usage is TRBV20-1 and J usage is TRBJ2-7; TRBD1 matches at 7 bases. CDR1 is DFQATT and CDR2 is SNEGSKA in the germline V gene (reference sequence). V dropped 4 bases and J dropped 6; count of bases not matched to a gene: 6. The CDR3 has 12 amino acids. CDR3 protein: CSAKDRVGEQYF. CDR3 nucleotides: TGCAGTGCTAAAGACAGGGTGGGCGAGCAGTACTTC.

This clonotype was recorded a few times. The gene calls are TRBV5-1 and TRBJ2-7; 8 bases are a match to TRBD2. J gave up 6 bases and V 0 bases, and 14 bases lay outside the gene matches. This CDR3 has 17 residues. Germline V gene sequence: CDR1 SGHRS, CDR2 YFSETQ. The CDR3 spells CASSLESSSSGSLEQYF. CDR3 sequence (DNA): TGCGCCAGCAGCTTGGAGTCGTCGTCTAGCGGGTCCCTCGAGCAGTACTTC.

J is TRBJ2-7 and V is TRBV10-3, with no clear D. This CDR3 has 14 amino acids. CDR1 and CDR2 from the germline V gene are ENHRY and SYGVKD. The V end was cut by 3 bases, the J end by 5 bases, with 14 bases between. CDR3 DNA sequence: TGTGCCATCAGTGACGTTTTGGTATCGCACGAGCAGTACTTC. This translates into CAISDVLVSHEQYF.

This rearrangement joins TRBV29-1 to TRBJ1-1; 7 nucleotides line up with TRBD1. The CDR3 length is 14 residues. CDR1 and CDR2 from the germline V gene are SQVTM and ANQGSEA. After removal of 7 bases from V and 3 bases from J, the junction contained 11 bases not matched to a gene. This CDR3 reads CSGGRSTGHTEAFF. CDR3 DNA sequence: TGCAGCGGGGGGAGATCGACAGGGCACACTGAAGCTTTCTTT.

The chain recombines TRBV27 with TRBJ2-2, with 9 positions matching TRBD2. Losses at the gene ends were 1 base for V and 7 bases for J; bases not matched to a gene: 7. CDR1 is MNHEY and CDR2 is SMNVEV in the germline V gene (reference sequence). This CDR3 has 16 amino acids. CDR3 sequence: CASSLWALAGNGELFF. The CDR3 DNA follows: TGTGCCAGCAGTTTATGGGCGCTAGCGGGGAACGGGGAGCTGTTTTTT.

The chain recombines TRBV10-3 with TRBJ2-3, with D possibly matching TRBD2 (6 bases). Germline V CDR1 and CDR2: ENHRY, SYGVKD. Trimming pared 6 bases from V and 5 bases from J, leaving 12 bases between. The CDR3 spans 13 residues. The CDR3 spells CAISPGERDTQYF. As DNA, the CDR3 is TGTGCCATCAGCCCGGGAGAGCGAGATACGCAGTATTTT.

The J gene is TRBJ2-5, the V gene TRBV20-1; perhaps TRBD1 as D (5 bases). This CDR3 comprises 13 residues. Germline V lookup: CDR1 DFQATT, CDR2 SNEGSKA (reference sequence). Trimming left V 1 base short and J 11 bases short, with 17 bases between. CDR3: CSARGGIRMEQYF. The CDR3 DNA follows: TGCAGTGCTAGAGGGGGCATAAGGATGGAGCAGTACTTC.

The CDR3 DNA follows: TGCAGCGTCCATCCTCTGGGGCAGAGACATGAAGCTTTCTTT. This sequence encodes CSVHPLGQRHEAFF. The gene calls are TRBV29-1 and TRBJ1-1; maybe TRBD1 (5 bases). There are 14 residues in the CDR3. Trimming took 6 bases from V and 7 from J, leaving 21 bases between them. Germline values: CDR1 SQVTM, CDR2 ANQGSEA.

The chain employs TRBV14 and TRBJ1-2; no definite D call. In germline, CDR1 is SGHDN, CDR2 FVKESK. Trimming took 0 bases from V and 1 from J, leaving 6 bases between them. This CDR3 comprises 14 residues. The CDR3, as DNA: TGTGCCAGCAGCCAAGAACCAGATAACTATGGCTACACCTTC. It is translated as CASSQEPDNYGYTF.